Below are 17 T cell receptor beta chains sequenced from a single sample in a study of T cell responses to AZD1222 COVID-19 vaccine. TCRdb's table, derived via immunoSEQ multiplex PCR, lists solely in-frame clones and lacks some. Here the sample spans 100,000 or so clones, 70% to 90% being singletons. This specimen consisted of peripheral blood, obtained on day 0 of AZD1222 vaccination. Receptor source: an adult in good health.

The CDR3 spells CASSAGQGAAGQPQHF. CDR3 DNA sequence: TGTGCCAGCAGTGCCGGACAGGGGGCAGCAGGTCAGCCCCAGCATTTT. The chain links TRBV6-2 or TRBV6-3 to TRBJ1-5, with 11 bases fitting TRBD1. V was pared by 5 bases and J by 6 bases, with 9 bases of the junction left unmatched. The CDR3 totals 16 residues. Germline loops: CDR1 MNHEY, CDR2 SVGEGT.

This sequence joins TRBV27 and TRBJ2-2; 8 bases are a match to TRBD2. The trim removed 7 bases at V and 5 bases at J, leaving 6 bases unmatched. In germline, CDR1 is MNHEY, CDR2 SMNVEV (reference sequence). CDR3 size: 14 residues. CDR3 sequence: CASKRTSQTGELFF. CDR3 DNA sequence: TGTGCCAGCAAAAGGACTAGCCAGACCGGGGAGCTGTTTTTT.

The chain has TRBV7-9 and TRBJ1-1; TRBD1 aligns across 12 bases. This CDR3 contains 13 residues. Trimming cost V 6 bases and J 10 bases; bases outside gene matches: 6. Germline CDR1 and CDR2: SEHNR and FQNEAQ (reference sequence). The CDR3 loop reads CASRRDRGPPAFF. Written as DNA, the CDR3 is TGTGCCAGCAGACGGGACAGGGGGCCCCCAGCTTTCTTT.

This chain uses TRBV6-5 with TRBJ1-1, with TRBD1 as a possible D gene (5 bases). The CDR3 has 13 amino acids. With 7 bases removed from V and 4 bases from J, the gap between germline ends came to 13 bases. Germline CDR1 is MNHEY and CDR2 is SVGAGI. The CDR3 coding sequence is TGTGCCAGCACCGGGGCTGTGAGCACTGAAGCTTTCTTT. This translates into CASTGAVSTEAFF.

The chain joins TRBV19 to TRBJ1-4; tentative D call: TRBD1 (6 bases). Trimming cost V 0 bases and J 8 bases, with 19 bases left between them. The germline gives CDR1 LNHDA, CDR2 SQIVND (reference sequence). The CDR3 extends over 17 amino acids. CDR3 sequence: CASSIDLSRGSEEKLFF. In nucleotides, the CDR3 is TGTGCCAGTAGTATAGATCTTTCGAGGGGGTCGGAGGAAAAACTGTTTTTT.

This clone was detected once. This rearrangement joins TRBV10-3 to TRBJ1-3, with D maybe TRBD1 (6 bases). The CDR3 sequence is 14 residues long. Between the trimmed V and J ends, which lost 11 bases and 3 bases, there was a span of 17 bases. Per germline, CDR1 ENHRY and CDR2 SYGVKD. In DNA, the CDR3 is TGTGCCGTCTCCCTGGGGGGGCTTGGAAACACCATATATTTT. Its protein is CAVSLGGLGNTIYF.

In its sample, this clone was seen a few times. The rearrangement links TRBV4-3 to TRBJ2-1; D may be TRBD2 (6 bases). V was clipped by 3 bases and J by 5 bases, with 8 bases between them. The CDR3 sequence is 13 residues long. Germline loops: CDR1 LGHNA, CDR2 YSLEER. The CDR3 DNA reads TGCGCCAGCAGCCACGGAGGGAACAATGAGCAGTTCTTC. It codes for CASSHGGNNEQFF.

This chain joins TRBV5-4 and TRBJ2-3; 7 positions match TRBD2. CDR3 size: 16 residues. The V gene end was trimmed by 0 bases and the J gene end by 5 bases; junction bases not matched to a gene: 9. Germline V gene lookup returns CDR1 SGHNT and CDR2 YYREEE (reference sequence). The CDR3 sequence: CASSLAGGGSVDTQYF. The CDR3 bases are TGTGCCAGCAGCTTGGCCGGCGGGGGATCAGTAGATACGCAGTATTTT.

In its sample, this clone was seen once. This CDR3 reads CASSLGLSGGHSNQPQHF. CDR3 sequence (DNA): TGTGCCAGCAGCCTAGGATTGTCAGGGGGTCATAGCAATCAGCCCCAGCATTTT. The chain uses TRBV7-9 and TRBJ1-5; 7 bases match TRBD1. The germline CDR1 and CDR2 sequences are SEHNR and FQNEAQ (reference sequence). The CDR3 runs 18 residues. V lost 5 bases, J lost 0 bases, and 13 bases stayed unmatched.

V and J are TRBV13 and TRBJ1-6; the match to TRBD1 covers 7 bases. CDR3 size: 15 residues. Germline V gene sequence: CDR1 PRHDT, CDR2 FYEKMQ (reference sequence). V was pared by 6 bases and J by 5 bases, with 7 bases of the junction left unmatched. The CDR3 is CASRWKGAHNSPLHF. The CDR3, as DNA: TGTGCCAGCAGGTGGAAGGGGGCGCATAATTCACCCCTCCACTTT.

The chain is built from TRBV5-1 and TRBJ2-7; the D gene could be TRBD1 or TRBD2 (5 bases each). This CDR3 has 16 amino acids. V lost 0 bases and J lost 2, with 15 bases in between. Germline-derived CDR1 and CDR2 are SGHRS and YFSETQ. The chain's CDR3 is CASSLAAGTYAYEQYF. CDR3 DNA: TGCGCCAGCAGCTTGGCCGCCGGGACGTATGCCTACGAGCAGTACTTC.

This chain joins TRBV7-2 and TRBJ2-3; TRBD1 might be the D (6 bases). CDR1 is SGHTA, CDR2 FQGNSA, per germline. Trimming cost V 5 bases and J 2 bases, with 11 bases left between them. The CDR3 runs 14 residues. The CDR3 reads CASSPTGLTDTQYF. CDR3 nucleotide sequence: TGTGCCAGCAGCCCGACAGGACTCACAGATACGCAGTATTTT.

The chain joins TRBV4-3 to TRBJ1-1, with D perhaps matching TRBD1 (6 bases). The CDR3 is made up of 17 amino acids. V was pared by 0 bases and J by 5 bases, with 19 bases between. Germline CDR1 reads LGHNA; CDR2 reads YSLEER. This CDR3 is CASSQEPLAGAGTEAFF. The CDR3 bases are TGCGCCAGCAGCCAAGAACCCCTAGCAGGGGCGGGGACTGAAGCTTTCTTT.

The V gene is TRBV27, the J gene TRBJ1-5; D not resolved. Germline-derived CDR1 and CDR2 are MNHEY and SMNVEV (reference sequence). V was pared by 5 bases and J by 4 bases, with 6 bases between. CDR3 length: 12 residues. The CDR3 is CASSTLNQPQHF. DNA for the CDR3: TGTGCCAGCAGTACCCTGAATCAGCCCCAGCATTTT.

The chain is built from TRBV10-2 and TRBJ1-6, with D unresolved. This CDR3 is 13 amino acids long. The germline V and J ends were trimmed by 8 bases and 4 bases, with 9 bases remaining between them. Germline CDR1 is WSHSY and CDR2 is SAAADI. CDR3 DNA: TGCGCCAGCGTGCCGGATTATAATTCACCCCTCCACTTT. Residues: CASVPDYNSPLHF.

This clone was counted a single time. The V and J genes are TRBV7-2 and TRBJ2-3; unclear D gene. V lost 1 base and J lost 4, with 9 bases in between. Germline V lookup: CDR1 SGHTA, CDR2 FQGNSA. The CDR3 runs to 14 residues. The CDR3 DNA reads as TGTGCCAGCAGCTTAGGGACGCGCGCAGATACGCAGTATTTT. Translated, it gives CASSLGTRADTQYF.

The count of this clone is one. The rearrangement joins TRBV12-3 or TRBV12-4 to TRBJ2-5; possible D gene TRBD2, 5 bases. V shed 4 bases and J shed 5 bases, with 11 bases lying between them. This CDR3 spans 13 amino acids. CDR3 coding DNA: TGTGCCAGCAGTTCCCCTCCGGGGGAGACCCAGTACTTC. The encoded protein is CASSSPPGETQYF.